The 17 T cell receptor beta chains listed next were all sequenced from one sample in a study of regulatory T cells in long-lasting Graves disease. Time point noted: newly diagnosed GD, antithyroid drugs for less than 3 months. The TCR library was made from RNA extracted from PBMCs. Libraries of TCR beta came from iRepertoire HTBI primers plus Arm-PCR of CDR3 regions. MiXCR, run by TCRdb on the multiplex PCR reads, gives a single entry per CDR3 protein. This sample carries under 700,000 distinct CDR3 sequences, around 15% of them seen once, and the ten largest clones take 25%. Another study also made use of these data, one on T cells in Graves' hyperthyroidism and ophthalmopathy.

The material sequenced was peripheral blood mononuclear cells (PBMCs), taken at new diagnosis, from a patient treated with antithyroid drugs. These receptors were collected from a woman aged 35-60 years with Graves disease.

This clonotype has more than one count but fewer than ten. J is TRBJ2-2 and V is TRBV2, with 7 bases that match TRBD2. Germline lookup yields CDR1 SNHLY and CDR2 FYNNEI. The junction had 5 bases not matched to a gene; V was cut back by 5 bases and J by 5 bases. There are 14 residues in the CDR3. Here the CDR3 reads CASSPGLVTGELFF. CDR3 sequence (DNA): TGTGCCAGCAGTCCCGGACTAGTGACCGGGGAGCTGTTTTTT.

This chain joins TRBV12-3 or TRBV12-4 and TRBJ2-7, with 8 bases matching TRBD1. The CDR3 runs 14 residues. The ends lost 7 bases at V and 0 bases at J; junction bases unmatched: 5. The DNA for the CDR3 is TGTGCCAGCACCGGTGGACAGGGCTCCTACGAGCAGTACTTC. It yields the protein CASTGGQGSYEQYF.

Ten or more counts support this clonotype. The rearrangement uses TRBV28 and TRBJ2-4; D unclear. The CDR3 totals 14 residues. Germline loops: CDR1 MDHEN, CDR2 SYDVKM. The V end was cut by 8 bases, the J end by 0 bases, with 11 bases between. DNA for the CDR3: TGTGCCAGCGGGCTGCGGATAGCCAAAAACATTCAGTACTTC. This translates into CASGLRIAKNIQYF.

This clonotype was observed at least ten times. This chain connects TRBV30 to TRBJ1-2; TRBD1 is a possible D gene (6 bases). The CDR3 has 12 amino acids. CDR1 is GTSNPN and CDR2 is SVGIG in the germline V gene (reference sequence). With 6 bases removed from V and 8 bases from J, the gap between germline ends came to 16 bases. CDR3 protein: CACPGTGRGYTF. In nucleotides, the CDR3 is TGTGCCTGTCCCGGCACAGGGAGGGGCTACACCTTC.

This chain joins TRBV11-2 and TRBJ2-3; TRBD2 matches at 7 bases. Unmatched junction bases numbered 7, after V lost 5 bases and J lost 5 bases. The CDR3 loop spans 14 amino acids. The germline gives CDR1 SGHAT, CDR2 FQNNGV. The CDR3 sequence is CASSQEERGDTQYF. Here the CDR3 DNA reads TGTGCCAGCAGCCAAGAGGAGCGGGGAGATACGCAGTATTTT.

The chain couples TRBV5-1 to TRBJ1-2; D gene unclear. Germline loops: CDR1 SGHRS, CDR2 YFSETQ. The CDR3 extends over 17 amino acids. Trimming removed 0 bases from V and 2 bases from J, with 17 bases in between. The CDR3: CASSLASAGRKNYGYTF. The CDR3 bases are TGCGCCAGCAGCTTGGCCTCAGCAGGACGGAAGAACTATGGCTACACCTTC.

This clonotype was recorded a few times. The chain joins TRBV2 to TRBJ1-5; perhaps TRBD1 as D (5 bases). V dropped 1 base and J dropped 2 bases, with 12 bases sitting between them. Germline V gene sequence: CDR1 SNHLY, CDR2 FYNNEI. CDR3 length: 16 residues. In DNA, the CDR3 is TGTGCCAGCAGTGAAGGGGGCCCTGGTGGCAATCAGCCCCAGCATTTT. This sequence encodes CASSEGGPGGNQPQHF.

This clonotype was found many times. The chain has TRBV5-1 and TRBJ1-1; the D gene is possibly TRBD1 (5 bases). V was pared by 2 bases and J by 5 bases, with 13 bases between. This CDR3 contains 14 residues. Germline V lookup: CDR1 SGHRS, CDR2 YFSETQ. The CDR3 nucleotides read TGCGCCAGCAGCTTAGACCCGGGGGTAACTGAAGCTTTCTTT. Amino acid sequence: CASSLDPGVTEAFF.

This rearrangement joins TRBV12-5 to TRBJ2-3; 8 bases align to TRBD2. From germline, CDR1 is LGHNT and CDR2 FRNRAP. The CDR3 length is 16 residues. V gave up 6 bases and J gave up 2 bases; unmatched junction bases: 10. CDR3 loop: CASGYNRGGLTDTQYF. CDR3 coding DNA: TGTGCTAGTGGGTATAATCGGGGGGGCCTCACAGATACGCAGTATTTT.

In its sample, this clonotype was seen a few times. V and J are TRBV6-5 and TRBJ2-6, with D uncertain. Germline CDR1 is MNHEY and CDR2 is SVGAGI. The CDR3 length is 14 residues. The V gene lost 4 bases and the J gene lost 0 bases, with 4 bases spanning the gap. CDR3 nucleotide sequence: TGTGCCAGCAGTTCGAACTCTGGGGCCAACGTCCTGACTTTC. Its protein product is CASSSNSGANVLTF.

Of note for this clonotype: Just one base apart from a much larger clone, this may be a read error. The chain links TRBV5-4 to TRBJ2-2; D not resolved. V was cut by 0 bases and J by 6 bases, with 6 bases left in between. Germline CDR1 is SGHNT and CDR2 is YYREEE (reference sequence). This CDR3 spans 13 amino acids. This chain's CDR3 is CASSLVEAGELFF. In nucleotides, the CDR3 is TGTGCCAGCAGCTTGGTTGAGGCCGGGGAGCTGTTTTTT.

This clonotype was counted at least ten times. J is TRBJ1-5 and V is TRBV20-1; D unclear. Germline values: CDR1 DFQATT, CDR2 SNEGSKA (reference sequence). Trimming removed 4 bases at V and 4 bases at J, with 8 bases between. This CDR3 is 12 amino acids long. CDR3 DNA sequence: TGCAGTGCTACGGGTTGGAATCAGCCCCAGCATTTT. Translation gives CSATGWNQPQHF.

This clonotype has more than one count but fewer than ten. The chain employs TRBV19 and TRBJ2-3; TRBD2 matches 10 bases. CDR1 is LNHDA and CDR2 is SQIVND in the germline V gene (reference sequence). This CDR3 is built from 16 residues. Losses at the gene ends were 5 bases for V and 5 bases for J; bases not matched to a gene: 10. CDR3 sequence (DNA): TGTGCCAGTAGTGGTCGCAAGCGGGGGGGCGTAGATACGCAGTATTTT. Translating gives CASSGRKRGGVDTQYF.

This clonotype has more than one count but fewer than ten. This rearrangement joins TRBV7-9 to TRBJ1-4; D call uncertain. This CDR3 is 16 amino acids long. Germline-derived CDR1 and CDR2 are SEHNR and FQNEAQ (reference sequence). Trimming stripped 2 bases from V and 0 bases from J, with 10 bases between. CDR3 sequence (DNA): TGTGCCAGCAGCTTAATTAATTGGGCAACTAATGAAAAACTGTTTTTT. Its protein product is CASSLINWATNEKLFF.

This clonotype was observed at least ten times. This sequence joins TRBV11-2 and TRBJ1-1; weak D call: TRBD1 (5 bases). CDR3 length: 11 amino acids. CDR1 and CDR2 from the germline V gene are SGHAT and FQNNGV. The germline V and J ends were trimmed by 5 bases and 10 bases, with 11 bases remaining between them. CDR3 region: CASSPAGGAFF. The CDR3 region has the DNA TGTGCCAGCAGCCCCGCGGGGGGAGCTTTCTTT.

Regarding this clonotype: An end of the junction differs from the germline gene, which may be a read error. DNA of the CDR3: TGCGCCAGCAGCCTAGGTCCCTCTTCCTCCTACGAGCAGTACTTC. It yields the protein CASSLGPSSSYEQYF. The V call is TRBV11-2, the J call TRBJ2-7; D is unresolved. The CDR3 has 15 amino acids. Germline CDR1 reads SGHAT; CDR2 reads FQNNGV.

This clonotype was counted at least ten times. The J gene is TRBJ1-5, the V gene TRBV12-3 or TRBV12-4, with 10 bases lining up with TRBD1. With V trimmed by 6 bases and J by 6 bases, 11 bases remained unmatched. This CDR3 has 16 residues. CDR3 region: CASSKSDRGLGQPQHF. The CDR3 DNA sequence: TGTGCCAGCAGCAAATCCGACAGGGGGCTGGGTCAGCCCCAGCATTTT.